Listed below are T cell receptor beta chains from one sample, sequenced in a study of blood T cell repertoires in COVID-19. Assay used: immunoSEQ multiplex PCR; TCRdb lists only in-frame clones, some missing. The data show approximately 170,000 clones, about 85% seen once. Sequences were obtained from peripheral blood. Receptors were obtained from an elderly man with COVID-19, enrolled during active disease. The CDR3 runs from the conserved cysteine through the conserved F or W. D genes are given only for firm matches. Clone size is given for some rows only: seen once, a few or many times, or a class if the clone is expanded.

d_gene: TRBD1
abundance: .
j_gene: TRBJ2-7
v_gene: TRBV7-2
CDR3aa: CASSSDRGLEQYF
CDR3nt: TGTGCCAGCAGCTCGGACAGGGGGCTCGAGCAGTACTTC

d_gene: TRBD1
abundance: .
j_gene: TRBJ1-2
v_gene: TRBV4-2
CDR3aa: CASSQARGQGIYGYTF
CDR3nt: TGTGCCAGCAGCCAGGCGCGGGGACAGGGGATCTATGGCTACACCTTC

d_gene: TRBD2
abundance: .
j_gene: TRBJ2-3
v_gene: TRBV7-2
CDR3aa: CASSSSGTRTDTQYF
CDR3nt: TGTGCCAGCAGCTCCTCCGGGACTAGGACAGATACGCAGTATTTT

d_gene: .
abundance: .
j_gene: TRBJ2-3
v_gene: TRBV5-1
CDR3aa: CASSLQTSGEDTQYF
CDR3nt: TGCGCCAGCAGCTTGCAGACTAGTGGGGAAGATACGCAGTATTTT

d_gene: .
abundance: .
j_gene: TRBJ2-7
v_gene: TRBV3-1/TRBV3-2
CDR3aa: CASSQGFGSYEQYF
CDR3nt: TGTGCCAGCAGCCAAGGGTTCGGGTCCTACGAGCAGTACTTC

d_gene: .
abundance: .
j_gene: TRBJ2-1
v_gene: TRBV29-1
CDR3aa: CSVEETPYNEQFF
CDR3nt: TGCAGCGTTGAAGAAACACCCTACAATGAGCAGTTCTTC

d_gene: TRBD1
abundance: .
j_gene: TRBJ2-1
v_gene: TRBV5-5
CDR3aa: CASSSEGTGANEQFF
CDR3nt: TGTGCCAGCAGCTCCGAAGGGACAGGGGCCAATGAGCAGTTCTTC

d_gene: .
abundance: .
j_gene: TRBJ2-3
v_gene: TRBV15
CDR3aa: CATSRDPQGGTDTQYF
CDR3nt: TGTGCCACCAGCAGAGATCCACAGGGAGGCACAGATACGCAGTATTTT

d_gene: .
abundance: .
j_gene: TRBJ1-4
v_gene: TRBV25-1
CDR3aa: CASSEFRGGNEKLFF
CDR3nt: TGTGCCAGCAGTGAATTTAGGGGAGGTAATGAAAAACTGTTTTTT

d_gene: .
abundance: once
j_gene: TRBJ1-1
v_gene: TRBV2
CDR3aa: CASSQQGQGLNTEAFF
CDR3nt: TGTGCCAGCAGCCAACAGGGTCAGGGACTGAACACTGAAGCTTTCTTT

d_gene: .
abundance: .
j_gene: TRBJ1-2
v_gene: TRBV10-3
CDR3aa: CAISESGSKSGYTF
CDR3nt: TGTGCCATCAGTGAGTCGGGCTCCAAGTCAGGCTACACCTTC

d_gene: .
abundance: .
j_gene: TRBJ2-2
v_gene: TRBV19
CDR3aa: CASSTTGTNTGELFF
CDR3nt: TGTGCCAGTAGTACTACAGGGACGAACACCGGGGAGCTGTTTTTT

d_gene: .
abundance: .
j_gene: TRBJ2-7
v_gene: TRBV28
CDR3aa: CASRSGQGYEQYF
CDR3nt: TGTGCCAGCAGGTCAGGGCAGGGTTACGAGCAGTACTTC

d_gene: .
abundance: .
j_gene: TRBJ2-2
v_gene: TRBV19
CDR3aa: CASSLRDTNTGELFF
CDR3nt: TGTGCCAGTAGTCTCCGGGACACGAACACCGGGGAGCTGTTTTTT

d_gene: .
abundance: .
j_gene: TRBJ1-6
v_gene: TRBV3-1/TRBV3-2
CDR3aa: CASSQEAGPLRALHF
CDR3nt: TGTGCCAGCAGCCAAGAGGCGGGCCCGCTACGGGCCCTCCACTTT